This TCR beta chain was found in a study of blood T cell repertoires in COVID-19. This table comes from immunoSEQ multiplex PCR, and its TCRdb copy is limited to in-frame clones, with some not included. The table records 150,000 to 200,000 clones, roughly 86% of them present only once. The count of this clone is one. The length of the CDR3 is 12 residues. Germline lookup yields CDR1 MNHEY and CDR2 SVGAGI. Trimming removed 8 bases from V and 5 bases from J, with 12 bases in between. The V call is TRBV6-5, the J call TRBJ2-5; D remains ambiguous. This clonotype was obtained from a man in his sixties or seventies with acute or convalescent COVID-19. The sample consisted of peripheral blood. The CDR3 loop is CASDTQPETQYF. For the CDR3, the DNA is TGTGCCAGCGACACCCAGCCGGAGACCCAGTACTTC.